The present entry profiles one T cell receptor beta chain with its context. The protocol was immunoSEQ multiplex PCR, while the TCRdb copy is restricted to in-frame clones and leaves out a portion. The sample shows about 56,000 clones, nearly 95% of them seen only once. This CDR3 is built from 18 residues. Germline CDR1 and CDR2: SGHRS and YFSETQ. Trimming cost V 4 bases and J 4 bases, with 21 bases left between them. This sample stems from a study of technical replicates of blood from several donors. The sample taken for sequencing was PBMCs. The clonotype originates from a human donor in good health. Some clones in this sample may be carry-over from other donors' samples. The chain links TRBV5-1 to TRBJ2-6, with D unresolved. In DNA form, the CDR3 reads TGCGCCAGCAGCCGGAGACGGAATGAGGTCTCCGGGGCCAACGTCCTGACTTTC. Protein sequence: CASSRRRNEVSGANVLTF.